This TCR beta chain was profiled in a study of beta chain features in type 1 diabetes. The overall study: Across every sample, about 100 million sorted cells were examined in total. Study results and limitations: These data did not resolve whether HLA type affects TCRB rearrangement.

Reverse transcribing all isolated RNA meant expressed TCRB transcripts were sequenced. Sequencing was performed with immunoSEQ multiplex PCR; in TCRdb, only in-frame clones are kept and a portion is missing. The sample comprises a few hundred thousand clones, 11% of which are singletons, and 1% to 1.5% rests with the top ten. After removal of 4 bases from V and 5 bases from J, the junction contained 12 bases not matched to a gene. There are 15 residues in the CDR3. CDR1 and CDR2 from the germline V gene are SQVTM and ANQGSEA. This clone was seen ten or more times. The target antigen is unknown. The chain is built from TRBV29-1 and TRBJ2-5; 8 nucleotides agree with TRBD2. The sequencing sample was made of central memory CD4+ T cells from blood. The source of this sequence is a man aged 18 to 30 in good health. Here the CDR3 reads CSVVGTSGDGETQYF. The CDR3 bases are TGCAGCGTTGTCGGCACTAGCGGAGATGGGGAGACCCAGTACTTC.